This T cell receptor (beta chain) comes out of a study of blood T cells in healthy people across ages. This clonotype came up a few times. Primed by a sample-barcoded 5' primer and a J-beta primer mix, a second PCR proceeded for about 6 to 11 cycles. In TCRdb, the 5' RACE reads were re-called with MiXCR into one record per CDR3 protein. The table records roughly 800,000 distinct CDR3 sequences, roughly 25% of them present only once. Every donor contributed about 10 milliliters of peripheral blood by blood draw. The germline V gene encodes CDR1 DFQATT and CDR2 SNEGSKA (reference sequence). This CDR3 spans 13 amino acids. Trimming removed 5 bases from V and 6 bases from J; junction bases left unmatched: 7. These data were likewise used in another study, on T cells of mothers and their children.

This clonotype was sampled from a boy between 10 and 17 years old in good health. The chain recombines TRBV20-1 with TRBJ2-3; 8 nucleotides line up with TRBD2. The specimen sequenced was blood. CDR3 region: CSAPSGGRDTQYF. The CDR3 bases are TGCAGTGCTCCGAGCGGGGGCAGGGATACGCAGTATTTT.